This T cell receptor (beta chain) came from a study of blood T cell repertoires in COVID-19. Study-wide context: PBMCs, B-cell-depleted T cells, or T cells were the source of the cDNA or gDNA that made up the material.

Generated by immunoSEQ multiplex PCR, the TCRdb table keeps only in-frame clones and is missing some. The sample shows approximately 260,000 clones, around 88% of them seen only once. V lost 2 bases to trimming and J lost 0 bases; unmatched junction nucleotides: 9. This CDR3 is 18 amino acids long. Germline-derived CDR1 and CDR2 are KGHSH and LQKENI. Sequencing was carried out using PBMCs or T cells enriched from blood (not recorded which). This TCR came from a woman aged 40 to 50 with acute COVID-19. This sequence joins TRBV18 and TRBJ2-4; 8 positions agree with TRBD1. The DNA of the CDR3 is TGTGCCAGCTCACCAGAGGGGCAGGGGGCGCGAGCCAAAAACATTCAGTACTTC. It codes for CASSPEGQGARAKNIQYF. Full variable domain (outside the CDR3, taken from reference TRBV18 and TRBJ2-4): NAGVMQNPRHLVRRRGQEARLRCSPMKGHSHVYWYRQLPEEGLKFMVYLQKENIIDESGMPKERFSAEFPKEGPSILRIQQVVRGDSAAYFCASSPEGQGARAKNIQYFGAGTRLSVL.